This T cell receptor beta chain was sequenced for a study of T cell responses to AZD1222 COVID-19 vaccine. As concerns this clone: Antigen specificity is unknown.

Some second doses came at about 4 weeks and others at about 12 weeks; these were pooled. Whole-study results and caveats: Vaccine-associated CD4 TCRs ranged over spike, dominating at 160-218 and 743-854. The donors showed a predominance of white British ancestry and of females, with possible underestimation of clonal diversity. The number of AZD1222 recipients seropositive at baseline was only five or six.

The data were produced by immunoSEQ multiplex PCR, yet TCRdb's version contains in-frame clones alone and is incomplete. The sample yields around 140,000 clones, nearly 95% seen once. Germline values: CDR1 SGHRS, CDR2 YFSETQ. V lost 2 bases to trimming and J lost 0 bases, with 9 bases between them. This CDR3 is 15 amino acids long. The material was peripheral blood, obtained 28 days after the second AZD1222 dose. The TCR sequence derives from an adult who received the AZD1222 COVID-19 vaccine. This chain uses TRBV5-1 with TRBJ1-3; D is unresolved. The CDR3 bases are TGCGCCAGCAGCTTAGACATAAACTCTGGAAACACCATATATTTT. Encoded protein: CASSLDINSGNTIYF.